The clone carrying this TCR beta chain came up a few times. Its antigen remains unidentified. CDR1 ENHRY and CDR2 SYGVKD come from the germline V gene. V lost 6 bases and J 0 bases, leaving 11 bases between the germline ends. The CDR3 contains 15 residues. The data stem from a study of T cell repertoires in cytomegalovirus infection. Overall study context: Recently identified HLA-C-restricted CMV epitopes and well-studied HLA-B-restricted CMV epitopes were used by the study. Both CMV infection and a matching HLA type were indicated by public TCR beta signatures. Study results and caveats: Accumulated public TCR beta family frequency recognized individuals carrying CMV together with the relevant HLA. Dominant in the ex vivo response were TCR beta clonotypes restricted by HLA-C and specific for CMV.

Each CDR3 protein gets one entry after TCRdb re-called the reads with MiXCR. The sample includes approximately 910,000 distinct CDR3 sequences, less than 35% of them seen just once. The TCR originated in a human donor in good health (CMV status not recorded). Some clones in this sample may be carry-over from other donors' samples. This chain uses TRBV10-3 with TRBJ2-2; D possibly corresponds to TRBD1 (6 bases). Sequences were derived from cultured CD8+ T cells from PBMCs, sampled from culture after CMV antigen stimulation. CDR3 in amino acids: CAISDRFANTGELFF. In DNA form, the CDR3 reads TGTGCCATCAGCGACAGGTTCGCGAACACCGGGGAGCTGTTTTTT.